These 7 T cell receptor beta chains were sequenced from one sample in a study of blood T cell repertoires in COVID-19. Assay: immunoSEQ multiplex PCR; the TCRdb copy retains only in-frame clones and omits some. In the table there are 350,000 to 450,000 clones, approximately 90% of which are singletons. Material: PBMCs or T cells enriched from blood (not recorded which). These receptors were taken from a woman aged 40 to 50 who had been exposed to COVID-19.

This rearrangement joins TRBV25-1 to TRBJ1-2; TRBD1 might be the D (5 bases). The V and J ends lost 6 bases and 7 bases respectively, with 12 bases between them. This CDR3 has 12 residues. From germline, CDR1 is MGHDK and CDR2 SYGVNS. For the CDR3, the DNA is TGTGCCAGCAGGGGGGAGGGTCCTGGCTACACCTTC. Its protein is CASRGEGPGYTF.

The V call is TRBV5-1, the J call TRBJ1-3, with unresolved D. Per germline, CDR1 SGHRS and CDR2 YFSETQ. Trimming took 0 bases from V and 4 from J, leaving 23 bases between them. The CDR3 has 19 amino acids. The CDR3 DNA is TGCGCCAGCAGCTTGGTGACCCCGGACTCAAGGTCTACCGGAAACACCATATATTTT. This gives the protein CASSLVTPDSRSTGNTIYF.

The chain couples TRBV9 to TRBJ1-3; 7 bases agree with TRBD1. Germline V CDR1 and CDR2: SGDLS, YYNGEE. There are 17 residues in the CDR3. Trimming took 1 base from V and 1 from J; bases not matched to a gene: 8. The CDR3, as DNA: TGTGCCAGCAGCGTAACCCAACAGGGGTGGTCTGGAAACACCATATATTTT. Encoded protein: CASSVTQQGWSGNTIYF.

This rearrangement joins TRBV3-1 (or the pseudogene TRBV3-2) to TRBJ2-2, with 8 bases matching TRBD2. J gave up 1 base and V 4 bases, and 11 bases lay outside the gene matches. Germline assignment: CDR1 LGHDT and CDR2 YNNKEL (reference sequence). The CDR3 consists of 18 residues. The CDR3 coding sequence is TGTGCCAGCAGCCCGGGGCCCCTAGCGGGTGGGAACACCGGGGAGCTGTTTTTT. Its protein is CASSPGPLAGGNTGELFF.

V usage is TRBV14 and J usage is TRBJ2-1; TRBD2 matches at 7 bases. The V gene's germline CDR1 is SGHDN and CDR2 FVKESK. The CDR3 has 15 amino acids. Losses at the gene ends were 2 bases for V and 5 bases for J; bases not matched to a gene: 6. The CDR3 nucleotides are TGTGCCAGCAGCCAATACGGGGGGAAGGACAATGAGCAGTTCTTC. It encodes CASSQYGGKDNEQFF.

The J gene is TRBJ1-6, the V gene TRBV19; TRBD1 matches 10 bases. The CDR3 extends over 16 amino acids. The V gene's germline CDR1 is LNHDA and CDR2 SQIVND (reference sequence). The trim removed 4 bases at V and 9 bases at J, leaving 9 bases unmatched. CDR3 amino acids: CASSTKGQGYSSPLHF. DNA for the CDR3: TGTGCCAGTAGTACAAAGGGACAGGGGTACAGTTCACCCCTCCACTTT.

A single count supports this clone. The V call is TRBV12-3 or TRBV12-4, the J call TRBJ1-1; D ambiguous. Trimming removed 4 bases at V and 6 bases at J, with 6 bases between. The CDR3 covers 11 residues. CDR3 DNA sequence: TGTGCCAGCAGTTCAGTGGCTGAAGCTTTCTTT. This sequence encodes CASSSVAEAFF.